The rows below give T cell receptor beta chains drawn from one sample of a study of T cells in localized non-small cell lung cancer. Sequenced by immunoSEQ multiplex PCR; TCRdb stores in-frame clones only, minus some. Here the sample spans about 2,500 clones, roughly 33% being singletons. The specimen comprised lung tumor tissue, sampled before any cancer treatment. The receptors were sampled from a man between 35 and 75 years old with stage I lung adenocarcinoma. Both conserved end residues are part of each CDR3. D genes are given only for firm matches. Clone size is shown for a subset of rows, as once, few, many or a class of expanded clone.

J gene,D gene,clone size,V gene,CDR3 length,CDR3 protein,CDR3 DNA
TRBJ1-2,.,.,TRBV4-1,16,CASSQDPGQGWSGYTF,TGCGCCAGCAGCCAAGACCCGGGGCAGGGATGGAGTGGCTACACCTTC
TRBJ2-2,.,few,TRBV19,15,CASRRDRINTGELFF,TGTGCCAGTAGACGGGACCGCATTAACACCGGGGAGCTGTTTTTT
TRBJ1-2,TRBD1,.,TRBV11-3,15,CASSLPTGGNYGYTF,TGTGCCAGCAGCTTACCGACAGGGGGAAACTATGGCTACACCTTC
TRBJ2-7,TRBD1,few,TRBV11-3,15,CASSLGGTGMGEQYF,TGTGCCAGCAGCTTAGGCGGGACAGGGATGGGCGAGCAGTACTTC
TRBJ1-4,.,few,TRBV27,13,CASSKGFNEKLFF,TGTGCCAGCAGTAAGGGGTTTAATGAAAAACTGTTTTTT
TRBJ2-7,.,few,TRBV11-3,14,CASSLSQGTYEQYF,TGTGCCAGCAGCTTATCTCAGGGCACCTACGAGCAGTACTTC
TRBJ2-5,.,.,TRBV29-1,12,CSVVGKKETQYF,TGCAGCGTTGTAGGCAAGAAAGAGACCCAGTACTTC
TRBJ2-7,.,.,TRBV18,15,CASSLSPGSSYEQYF,TGTGCCAGCTCACTTTCCCCAGGGTCGTCCTACGAGCAGTACTTC
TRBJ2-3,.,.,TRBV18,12,CASAQDTDTQYF,TGTGCCAGCGCTCAGGACACAGATACGCAGTATTTT
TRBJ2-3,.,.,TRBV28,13,CASKGRSTDTQYF,TGTGCCAGCAAAGGGAGGTCGACAGATACGCAGTATTTT
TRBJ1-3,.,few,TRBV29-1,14,CSVYPGKGGNTIYF,TGCAGCGTTTATCCGGGAAAGGGAGGAAACACCATATATTTT
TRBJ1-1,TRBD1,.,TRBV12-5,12,CASGIPTGAAFF,TGTGCTAGTGGTATCCCGACAGGGGCAGCTTTCTTT